The T cell receptor (beta chain) under discussion was sequenced for a study of T cell responses to AZD1222 COVID-19 vaccine. Of note for this clone: Its target is unknown.

The CDR3 sequence is 15 residues long. Germline V gene sequence: CDR1 SNHLY, CDR2 FYNNEI. With 6 bases removed from V and 1 base from J, the gap between germline ends came to 15 bases. Findings and caveats of the study: The peak T cell response came first, and repertoires were sampled only after it. Dominant at 160-218 and 743-854, vaccine-associated CD4 TCRs also spanned spike.

The protocol was immunoSEQ multiplex PCR, while the TCRdb copy is restricted to in-frame clones and leaves out a portion. The table has 100,000 or so clones, 80% to 90% seen once. Here the sequenced sample was peripheral blood, taken 28 days after the second AZD1222 dose. This chain uses TRBV2 with TRBJ1-1; maybe TRBD1 (6 bases). This receptor was taken from an adult who received the AZD1222 COVID-19 vaccine. The CDR3 is CASSFWGGGNTEAFF. The CDR3 DNA follows: TGTGCCAGCAGCTTTTGGGGGGGCGGGAACACTGAAGCTTTCTTT.